The TCR beta chain described here comes from a study of blood T cell repertoires in COVID-19. Study-level information: Whether acute or convalescent, the COVID-19 samples came from the United States, Italy and Spain. T cells, B-cell-depleted T cells, or PBMCs provided the cDNA or gDNA that served as material.

In the study's own analysis: Amplification from reference gene primers served as the basis for estimated nucleated cell counts. Here immunoSEQ multiplex PCR was the method, and the copy in TCRdb shows in-frame clones only, minus some. V and J calls and clone size follow that table, whereas D and trimming were derived from the DNA. Among about 100,000 clones listed, around four fifths were seen once. From germline, CDR1 is SGHNT and CDR2 YYREEE (reference sequence). The CDR3 contains 15 residues. J lost 2 bases, V lost 0 bases, and 3 bases had no gene match. The sample comprised peripheral blood. The chain has TRBV5-4 and TRBJ2-5; 8 nucleotides agree with TRBD1. This receptor was obtained from a man aged 45-65 years with active or convalescent COVID-19. The CDR3 protein is CASSLGQGAQETQYF. Written as DNA, the CDR3 is TGTGCCAGCAGCTTGGGGCAGGGGGCTCAAGAGACCCAGTACTTC.